This TCR beta chain emerged from a study of cytomegalovirus exposure and HLA in healthy donors. Only a few counts were recorded for this clone. What it binds is not known. The CDR3 consists of 15 residues. The V end was cut by 6 bases, the J end by 2 bases, with 11 bases between. The germline gives CDR1 MNHEY, CDR2 SVGAGI. Study-level results: A later analysis found most CMV-associated TCR beta chains apparently HLA-restricted.

13 Jbeta primers and 60 Vbeta primers were used for the PCR. The method was immunoSEQ multiplex PCR; TCRdb's version includes in-frame clones alone and lacks a portion of them. The sample yields 150,000 to 160,000 clones, 70% to 80% seen once. This receptor was obtained from a man in his thirties or forties in good health and CMV-seronegative. The chain uses TRBV6-5 and TRBJ2-6; D is possibly TRBD1 (6 bases). The sequencing sample was made of PBMCs. The chain's CDR3 is CASSPDSPGANVLTF. The CDR3 DNA reads TGTGCCAGCAGCCCGGACAGTCCTGGGGCCAACGTCCTGACTTTC.